This T cell receptor beta chain was captured in a study of blood T cell repertoires in COVID-19. As for the study in general: Acute-phase and convalescent COVID-19 samples originated in the United States, Italy and Spain. T cells, B-cell-depleted T cells, or PBMCs supplied cDNA or gDNA.

Deletions cut 4 bases from V and 7 bases from J, with 10 bases between. CDR3 length: 12 residues. This clone was seen once. Original methodology: The authors estimated nucleated cell counts from reference gene primer amplification. Sequencing used immunoSEQ multiplex PCR; TCRdb keeps in-frame clones, though not all of them. V and J calls and clone size come straight from that table; D and trimming were deduced from the DNA. This repertoire shows under 350,000 clones, about 88% found once; its top ten account for over 1%. The chain has TRBV12-3 or TRBV12-4 and TRBJ1-2; D is perhaps TRBD1 (6 bases). The source is a man between 65 and 79 years old with acute or convalescent COVID-19. Sequencing was performed on peripheral blood. CDR3 region: CASSSPQGGYTF. CDR3 DNA: TGTGCCAGCAGTTCTCCACAGGGTGGCTACACCTTC.